These T cell receptor beta chains were read from a single sample in a study of CD8+ T cells in alopecia areata. Libraries were prepared by immunoSEQ multiplex PCR; TCRdb keeps only in-frame clonotypes and omits some of them. The repertoire holds 110,000 to 150,000 clones, roughly 61% seen once, with approximately 6.5% in the top ten. The sample in question was CD4+ T cells sorted from blood, obtained at week 0. These receptors originate from a human donor with alopecia areata. Each CDR3 is given with its conserved first and last residue. A D gene is named only where the DNA matches it firmly. Part of the rows lack a size; the others show once, few, many or a class for expanded clones.

CDR3 length	V gene	clone size	J gene	D gene	CDR3 protein	CDR3 DNA
11	TRBV10-3	-	TRBJ2-1	-	CAISAGNEQFF	TGTGCCATCAGTGCAGGGAACGAGCAGTTCTTC
12	TRBV7-9	-	TRBJ1-2	-	CASSSSFYGYTF	TGTGCCAGCAGCTCCTCCTTTTATGGCTACACCTTC
16	TRBV4-3	few	TRBJ2-6	-	CASSRLGGPGANVLTF	TGCGCCAGCAGCCGGCTAGGGGGGCCGGGGGCCAACGTCCTGACTTTC
15	TRBV4-3	-	TRBJ2-2	-	CASSQESGLTGELFF	TGCGCCAGCAGCCAAGAGTCCGGCCTCACCGGGGAGCTGTTTTTT
16	TRBV7-2	-	TRBJ2-1	TRBD1	CASSQKIGQGHNEQFF	TGTGCCAGCAGCCAAAAGATTGGACAGGGCCACAATGAGCAGTTCTTC
11	TRBV29-1	-	TRBJ1-1	-	CSAGGTYEAFF	TGCAGCGCCGGGGGCACTTATGAAGCTTTCTTT
13	TRBV18	few	TRBJ1-5	-	CASSPGEDQPQHF	TGTGCCAGCTCACCGGGAGAGGATCAGCCCCAGCATTTT
13	TRBV7-9	once	TRBJ1-1	-	CASSFTGKPEAFF	TGTGCCAGCAGCTTTACAGGGAAGCCTGAAGCTTTCTTT
13	TRBV6-5	few	TRBJ1-2	-	CASSERSTVGYTF	TGTGCCAGCAGTGAAAGGAGTACCGTTGGCTACACCTTC
13	TRBV10-3	-	TRBJ2-5	-	CAIKGGRGETQYF	TGTGCCATCAAAGGGGGTAGAGGGGAGACCCAGTACTTC
19	TRBV4-1	-	TRBJ1-5	TRBD1	CASSQEVWFNEGARQPQHF	TGCGCCAGCAGCCAAGAAGTTTGGTTTAATGAGGGGGCGAGGCAGCCCCAGCATTTT
11	TRBV5-6	-	TRBJ2-5	TRBD1	CASSLQGSQYF	TGTGCCAGCAGCTTACAGGGGTCCCAGTACTTC
16	TRBV4-2	few	TRBJ2-3	TRBD2	CASSQSAGGSTDTQYF	TGTGCCAGCAGCCAGTCTGCGGGGGGGAGTACAGATACGCAGTATTTT
13	TRBV10-2	-	TRBJ1-5	-	CATSQGVGQPQHF	TGCGCCACCTCTCAGGGCGTGGGTCAGCCCCAGCATTTT
14	TRBV11-2	-	TRBJ2-1	TRBD2	CASSSPAGVFEQFF	TGTGCCAGCAGCAGTCCAGCGGGGGTGTTTGAGCAGTTCTTC
16	TRBV7-2	few	TRBJ2-3	TRBD1	CASSTYLGQVADTQYF	TGTGCCAGCAGCACCTACCTGGGACAGGTTGCAGATACGCAGTATTTT
16	TRBV7-2	few	TRBJ1-4	TRBD1	CASSLWRTGANEKLFF	TGTGCCAGCAGCTTGTGGCGGACAGGGGCTAATGAAAAACTGTTTTTT
14	TRBV2	-	TRBJ2-2	-	CASGQGLDTGELFF	TGTGCCAGCGGGCAGGGGCTGGACACCGGGGAGCTGTTTTTT
12	TRBV30	-	TRBJ2-7	-	CAWSYYRTEQYF	TGTGCCTGGAGTTATTACAGGACCGAGCAGTACTTC
19	TRBV7-2	-	TRBJ2-2	-	CASSSQGGFGTPNTGELFF	TGTGCCAGCAGCTCCCAGGGGGGATTCGGGACACCAAACACCGGGGAGCTGTTTTTT
12	TRBV13	-	TRBJ2-3	-	CASSRASDTQYF	TGTGCCAGCAGCCGCGCGTCAGATACGCAGTATTTT
13	TRBV30	-	TRBJ2-7	-	CALQYGLRYEQYF	TGTGCCCTTCAATATGGCCTGAGATACGAGCAGTACTTC
16	TRBV7-8	-	TRBJ2-3	-	CASSIQGGGRTDTQYF	TGTGCCAGCAGCATACAGGGTGGGGGGCGCACAGATACGCAGTATTTT